This is a list of T cell receptor beta chains from one sample in a study of control samples from healthy donors and cancer patients. The data were produced by immunoSEQ multiplex PCR, yet TCRdb's version contains in-frame clones alone and is incomplete. The table lists over 200,000 clones, about 80% of them singletons. Sequenced input: PBMCs. The source of these receptors is a woman aged 60 to 75 with lung cancer. CDR3s include the opening cysteine and the closing phenylalanine or tryptophan. D genes are given only for firm matches. Rows give clone size only sometimes, using once, few, many, or a class for an expanded clone.

D: -; length: 15; J: TRBJ2-7; V: TRBV9; size: -; DNA: TGTGCCAGCAGCGTAGACGGGACACCCTTCTACGAGCAGTACTTC; CDR3: CASSVDGTPFYEQYF
D: TRBD1; length: 13; J: TRBJ2-7; V: TRBV5-6; size: -; DNA: TGTGCCAGCAGCTCGTTGACAGGGGACGAGCAGTACTTC; CDR3: CASSSLTGDEQYF
D: -; length: 14; J: TRBJ2-7; V: TRBV9; size: few; DNA: TGTGCCAGCAGCGTAGATGGGGAACCCTACGAGCAGTACTTC; CDR3: CASSVDGEPYEQYF
D: -; length: 15; J: TRBJ2-2; V: TRBV5-1; size: -; DNA: TGCGCCAGCAGCTTGGAATCACTGAACACCGGGGAGCTGTTTTTT; CDR3: CASSLESLNTGELFF
D: -; length: 14; J: TRBJ2-7; V: TRBV5-5; size: -; DNA: TGTGCCAGCAGCTTGGACCCCACCACCTACGAGCAGTACTTC; CDR3: CASSLDPTTYEQYF
D: TRBD1; length: 14; J: TRBJ1-1; V: TRBV19; size: -; DNA: TGTGCCAGTAGCAAACAGGGGGTCGAAGGTGAAGCTTTCTTT; CDR3: CASSKQGVEGEAFF
D: -; length: 13; J: TRBJ2-1; V: TRBV7-3; size: -; DNA: TGTGCCACCGGGACCGACCCTTACAATGAGCAGTTCTTC; CDR3: CATGTDPYNEQFF
D: TRBD1; length: 16; J: TRBJ2-7; V: TRBV19; size: -; DNA: TGTGCCAGTAGTAACCGGGACAGGCCGCCTACCTACGAGCAGTACTTC; CDR3: CASSNRDRPPTYEQYF
D: -; length: 13; J: TRBJ1-4; V: TRBV3-1/TRBV3-2; size: few; DNA: TGTGCCAGCAGCCTGGGGACGGGAGAAAAACTGTTTTTT; CDR3: CASSLGTGEKLFF
D: -; length: 12; J: TRBJ2-7; V: TRBV28; size: many; DNA: TGTGCCAGCAGTTTTCAGAATTACGAGCAGTACTTC; CDR3: CASSFQNYEQYF
D: -; length: 14; J: TRBJ2-1; V: TRBV5-6; size: -; DNA: TGTGCCAGCATAAAGGTACAGAGAAACAATGAGCAGTTCTTC; CDR3: CASIKVQRNNEQFF
D: -; length: 15; J: TRBJ1-1; V: TRBV5-1; size: -; DNA: TGCGCCAGCAGCTTGGTGGGGGGAGGTAGGACTGAAGCTTTCTTT; CDR3: CASSLVGGGRTEAFF
D: -; length: 15; J: TRBJ2-1; V: TRBV5-1; size: -; DNA: TGCGCCAGCAGCTTGGCCCCTGGCTCCTACAATGAGCAGTTCTTC; CDR3: CASSLAPGSYNEQFF
D: -; length: 12; J: TRBJ2-5; V: TRBV20-1; size: -; DNA: TGCAGTGCTAGTCCCGGGGAAGAGACCCAGTACTTC; CDR3: CSASPGEETQYF
D: TRBD1; length: 17; J: TRBJ2-5; V: TRBV14; size: -; DNA: TGTGCCAGCAGCCAAGCACAACAGGGGTCGTACCAAGAGACCCAGTACTTC; CDR3: CASSQAQQGSYQETQYF
D: -; length: 15; J: TRBJ2-1; V: TRBV27; size: -; DNA: TGTGCCAGCAGCCGGAGGGGGCGAAATCCAAATGAGCAGTTCTTC; CDR3: CASSRRGRNPNEQFF
D: -; length: 13; J: TRBJ1-6; V: TRBV7-9; size: -; DNA: TGTGCCAGCAGCCCCGGACAGCCAAAACCCCTCCACTTT; CDR3: CASSPGQPKPLHF
D: -; length: 15; J: TRBJ1-1; V: TRBV7-3; size: -; DNA: TGTGCCAGCAGCTTAGGGGGTGCGGGCGGCACTGAAGCTTTCTTT; CDR3: CASSLGGAGGTEAFF
D: -; length: 14; J: TRBJ1-2; V: TRBV3-1/TRBV3-2; size: few; DNA: TGTGCCAGCAGCCCGCCTTCGTCCTCAGGGGGCTACACCTTC; CDR3: CASSPPSSSGGYTF
D: TRBD2; length: 18; J: TRBJ2-5; V: TRBV11-2; size: -; DNA: TGTGCCAGCACCACCGGGACTAGCGGGAGGGCGAGTAGAGAGACCCAGTACTTC; CDR3: CASTTGTSGRASRETQYF
D: TRBD2; length: 16; J: TRBJ2-1; V: TRBV7-2; size: -; DNA: TGTGCCAGCAGCTTAGCTAGCGGGGGGTTCTACAATGAGCAGTTCTTC; CDR3: CASSLASGGFYNEQFF
D: -; length: 18; J: TRBJ2-1; V: TRBV9; size: -; DNA: TGTGCCAGCAGCGTAACCGCCCTCCCGGGACCCTTAAACAATGAGCAGTTCTTC; CDR3: CASSVTALPGPLNNEQFF
D: -; length: 16; J: TRBJ1-6; V: TRBV5-6; size: -; DNA: TGTGCCAGCAGCTTGCTTTCGGGAAGCGATAATTCACCCCTCCACTTT; CDR3: CASSLLSGSDNSPLHF
D: -; length: 13; J: TRBJ1-5; V: TRBV27; size: -; DNA: TGTGCCAGCAGTCCGATAGCCCATCAGCCCCAGCATTTT; CDR3: CASSPIAHQPQHF
D: TRBD2; length: 18; J: TRBJ2-7; V: TRBV14; size: -; DNA: TGTGCCAGCAGCCAAGCTCTCTCGACGGGGGGGCCCCCCTACGAGCAGTACTTC; CDR3: CASSQALSTGGPPYEQYF
D: -; length: 11; J: TRBJ2-1; V: TRBV27; size: -; DNA: TGTGCCAGCAGTTTTTACAATGAGCAGTTCTTC; CDR3: CASSFYNEQFF
D: TRBD1; length: 16; J: TRBJ1-5; V: TRBV5-5; size: -; DNA: TGTGCCAGCAGCTTGGAACAGGGGGCAAGCAATCAGCCCCAGCATTTT; CDR3: CASSLEQGASNQPQHF
D: -; length: 16; J: TRBJ1-3; V: TRBV5-1; size: few; DNA: TGCGCCAGCAGCCTTGATGACGGGGGCATCAGAAACACCATATATTTT; CDR3: CASSLDDGGIRNTIYF
D: -; length: 14; J: TRBJ2-7; V: TRBV7-8; size: -; DNA: TGTGCCAGCAGCTCCGACTTGTGGGACTACGAGCAGTACTTC; CDR3: CASSSDLWDYEQYF
D: TRBD2; length: 17; J: TRBJ2-7; V: TRBV6-4; size: -; DNA: TGTGCCAGGGGGACTAGCGGGTCTGACCTGGGGATTTGCGAGCAGTACTTC; CDR3: CARGTSGSDLGICEQYF
D: -; length: 13; J: TRBJ2-7; V: TRBV5-1; size: few; DNA: TGCGCCAGCAGCGAACTAGGTGGGTACGAGCAGTACTTC; CDR3: CASSELGGYEQYF
D: TRBD1; length: 15; J: TRBJ2-3; V: TRBV7-7; size: -; DNA: TGTGCTAGCAGCTTACTTACAGGGGGCACAGATACGCAGTATTTT; CDR3: CASSLLTGGTDTQYF
D: -; length: 14; J: TRBJ1-5; V: TRBV18; size: once; DNA: TGTGCCAGCTCACCAGCTGATAGCAATCAGCCCCAGCATTTT; CDR3: CASSPADSNQPQHF
D: -; length: 13; J: TRBJ1-1; V: TRBV19; size: -; DNA: TGTGCCAGTAGTATGGTAGGGACCACTGAAGCTTTCTTT; CDR3: CASSMVGTTEAFF
D: -; length: 15; J: TRBJ2-3; V: TRBV7-9; size: -; DNA: TGTGCCAGCAGCTCAACAGGGTTGGGCACAGATACGCAGTATTTT; CDR3: CASSSTGLGTDTQYF
D: -; length: 15; J: TRBJ1-1; V: TRBV7-2; size: once; DNA: TGTGCCAGCAGCTTAGGCGGGTGGGGCGGCACTGAAGCTTTCTTT; CDR3: CASSLGGWGGTEAFF
D: -; length: 14; J: TRBJ2-1; V: TRBV2; size: -; DNA: TGTGCCAGCAGTGGGGGAGAACCCGTTTATGAGCAGTTCTTC; CDR3: CASSGGEPVYEQFF
D: -; length: 12; J: TRBJ2-7; V: TRBV29-1; size: -; DNA: TGCAGCGTCGCCGACCCGGGTGGCGAGCAGTACTTC; CDR3: CSVADPGGEQYF
D: TRBD1; length: 13; J: TRBJ1-3; V: TRBV6-5; size: -; DNA: TGTGCCAGCAGGACAGGGAGCGGAAACACCATATATTTT; CDR3: CASRTGSGNTIYF
D: TRBD1; length: 13; J: TRBJ1-6; V: TRBV19; size: once; DNA: TGTGCCAGTAAGGACAGGGGAGGTTCACCCCTCCACTTT; CDR3: CASKDRGGSPLHF
D: -; length: 13; J: TRBJ1-2; V: TRBV9; size: -; DNA: TGTGCCAGCAGCGTAAACTGGCAAGGTGGCTACACCTTC; CDR3: CASSVNWQGGYTF
D: -; length: 11; J: TRBJ2-7; V: TRBV28; size: -; DNA: TGTGCCACAGGGGTTTGGAACGAGCAGTACTTC; CDR3: CATGVWNEQYF
D: -; length: 13; J: TRBJ1-3; V: TRBV2; size: -; DNA: TGTGCCAGCAGTGCCGGCTCTGGAAACACCATATATTTT; CDR3: CASSAGSGNTIYF
D: -; length: 18; J: TRBJ2-6; V: TRBV4-2; size: -; DNA: TGTGCCAGCAGCCAAGAAGGAAGCGGACCTTCTGGGGCCAACGTCCTGACTTTC; CDR3: CASSQEGSGPSGANVLTF
D: TRBD1; length: 14; J: TRBJ1-1; V: TRBV7-9; size: -; DNA: TGTGCCAGCAGCTTACAGGGGGCGGTCTCTGAAGCTTTCTTT; CDR3: CASSLQGAVSEAFF
D: -; length: 15; J: TRBJ1-3; V: TRBV5-1; size: -; DNA: TGCGCCAGCAGTTCTGACGGGACCTCTGGAAACACCATATATTTT; CDR3: CASSSDGTSGNTIYF
D: -; length: 18; J: TRBJ1-5; V: TRBV21-1; size: few; DNA: TGTGCCAGCAGCTCAGACCCGACAGGGATGGACGGCAATCAGCCCCAGCATTTT; CDR3: CASSSDPTGMDGNQPQHF
D: -; length: 14; J: TRBJ1-4; V: TRBV9; size: -; DNA: TGTGCCAGCAGCGTAAGCGTGGGGCGGGAAAAACTGTTTTTT; CDR3: CASSVSVGREKLFF
D: -; length: 15; J: TRBJ1-6; V: TRBV5-4; size: -; DNA: TGTGCCAGCAGTCTACCGACAGGCCCGAATTCACCCCTCCACTTT; CDR3: CASSLPTGPNSPLHF
D: -; length: 14; J: TRBJ1-5; V: TRBV2; size: -; DNA: TGTGCCAGCAGTGTACAGGGACCCCCGAGGCCCCAGCATTTT; CDR3: CASSVQGPPRPQHF
D: TRBD1; length: 13; J: TRBJ1-2; V: TRBV6-5; size: -; DNA: TGTGCCAGCAGAGTCGGGACAGACTATGGCTACACCTTC; CDR3: CASRVGTDYGYTF
D: -; length: 13; J: TRBJ2-7; V: TRBV5-6; size: once; DNA: TGTGCCAGCAGCTTGGGGGACGGCTACGAGCAGTACTTC; CDR3: CASSLGDGYEQYF